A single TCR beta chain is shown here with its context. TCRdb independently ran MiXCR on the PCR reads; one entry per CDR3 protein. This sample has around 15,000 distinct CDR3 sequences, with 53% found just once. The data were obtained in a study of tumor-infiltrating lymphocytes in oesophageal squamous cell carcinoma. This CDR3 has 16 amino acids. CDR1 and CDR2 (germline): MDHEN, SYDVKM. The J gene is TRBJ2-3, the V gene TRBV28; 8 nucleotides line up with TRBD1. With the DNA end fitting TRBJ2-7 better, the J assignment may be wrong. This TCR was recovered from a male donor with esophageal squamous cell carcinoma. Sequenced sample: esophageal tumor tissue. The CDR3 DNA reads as TGTGCCAGCAGCCCGCGAGGACAGGGCTCCTCCTACGAGCAGTACTTC. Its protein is CASSPRGQGSSYEQYF.